This is a list of T cell receptor beta chains from one sample in a study of T cell repertoires in cytomegalovirus infection. TCRdb re-called the reads through MiXCR, storing one row per CDR3 protein. The data contain approximately 990,000 distinct CDR3 sequences, roughly 30% of them singletons. No cognate antigen is known for these TCRs. The sequencing here drew on cultured CD8+ T cells from PBMCs, taken from culture after CMV antigen stimulation. Source of these receptors: a human donor in good health (CMV status not recorded). Some clones in this sample may be carry-over from other donors' samples. The CDR3 runs from the conserved cysteine through the conserved F or W. The D gene is left open where the match is weak. Only some rows state a clone size, as once, few, many or a class for expanded clones.

abundance	j_gene	v_gene	d_gene	CDR3aa	CDR3nt
.	TRBJ1-3	TRBV11-2	.	CASSPGRNSGNTIYF	TGTGCCAGCAGCCCCGGACGGAACTCTGGAAACACCATATATTTT
.	TRBJ2-2	TRBV5-1	TRBD1	CATQGAGELFF	TGCGCCACCCAGGGGGCCGGGGAGCTGTTTTTT
few	TRBJ2-2	TRBV20-1	.	CSARQHRLGTGELFF	TGCAGTGCTAGGCAACACCGTCTTGGCACCGGGGAGCTGTTTTTT
.	TRBJ1-1	TRBV6-6	.	CASSWDSNEAFF	TGTGCCAGCAGCTGGGATAGTAATGAAGCTTTCTTT
few	TRBJ1-5	TRBV6-6	.	CASSYILGGGNQPQHF	TGTGCCAGCAGTTACATCTTAGGGGGTGGCAATCAGCCCCAGCATTTT
.	TRBJ1-3	TRBV24-1	TRBD1	CATRKEQGRGGNTIYF	TGTGCCACCAGAAAAGAACAGGGGAGAGGTGGAAACACCATATATTTT
.	TRBJ1-1	TRBV4-3	.	CASSPLPGQQNTEAFF	TGCGCCAGCAGCCCATTACCGGGACAACAGAACACTGAAGCTTTCTTT
.	TRBJ2-5	TRBV6-6	TRBD2	CASSSGLVGTQYF	TGTGCCAGCAGTTCCGGACTAGTGGGGACCCAGTACTTC
few	TRBJ1-1	TRBV19	.	CASSIVTDTEAFF	TGTGCCAGTAGTATTGTAACGGACACTGAAGCTTTCTTT
.	TRBJ2-7	TRBV6-6	.	CASSYTTEPYEQYF	TGTGCCAGCAGTTACACGACAGAACCCTACGAGCAGTACTTC
many	TRBJ2-7	TRBV27	TRBD1	CASSPGTGYEQYF	TGTGCCAGCAGCCCCGGGACAGGCTACGAGCAGTACTTC
.	TRBJ2-5	TRBV6-2/TRBV6-3	.	CASSYSRVETQYF	TGTGCCAGCAGTTACTCGCGGGTGGAGACCCAGTACTTC
.	TRBJ2-7	TRBV23-1	.	CASSLPSGPSYEQYF	TGCGCCAGCAGTCTTCCATCCGGGCCCTCCTACGAGCAGTACTTC
.	TRBJ1-6	TRBV6-1	.	CASSESFLMDSYNSPLHF	TGTGCCAGCAGTGAAAGTTTTTTAATGGACTCCTATAATTCACCCCTCCACTTT
many	TRBJ2-7	TRBV2	TRBD1	CASRAPGQGNRYEQYF	TGTGCCAGCAGAGCACCTGGACAGGGGAACCGCTACGAGCAGTACTTC
.	TRBJ2-3	TRBV29-1	TRBD2	CSVETSGGITDTQYF	TGCAGCGTTGAAACTAGCGGGGGAATCACAGATACGCAGTATTTT
many	TRBJ2-2	TRBV7-6	.	CASSWGSTGELFF	TGTGCCAGCAGCTGGGGGTCCACCGGGGAGCTGTTTTTT
.	TRBJ1-1	TRBV9	.	CASSGGTSPNTEAFF	TGTGCCAGCAGCGGAGGGACAAGCCCGAACACTGAAGCTTTCTTT
.	TRBJ2-1	TRBV6-4	.	CASRMSLLAGNNEQFF	TGTGCCAGCAGAATGTCGCTCCTAGCAGGGAACAATGAGCAGTTCTTC
.	TRBJ1-5	TRBV14	.	CASSQGRRQPQHF	TGTGCCAGCAGCCAAGGGAGAAGGCAGCCCCAGCATTTT
many	TRBJ1-1	TRBV12-3/TRBV12-4	.	CASSFRGIGTEAFF	TGTGCCAGCAGTTTTAGGGGGATCGGCACTGAAGCTTTCTTT
few	TRBJ1-2	TRBV7-8	.	CASSSGFNYGYTF	TGTGCCAGCAGCTCAGGTTTTAACTATGGCTACACCTTC
few	TRBJ1-2	TRBV12-3/TRBV12-4	.	CASSTRKTIGDGYTF	TGTGCCAGCAGCACCCGTAAAACAATCGGGGATGGCTACACCTTC
few	TRBJ1-2	TRBV7-3	.	CASSLYPTRQEDGYTF	TGTGCCAGCAGCTTATATCCCACGAGACAGGAGGATGGCTACACCTTC
many	TRBJ1-5	TRBV12-3/TRBV12-4	.	CASSFRNQPQHF	TGTGCCAGCAGCTTCCGTAATCAGCCCCAGCATTTT
.	TRBJ1-3	TRBV20-1	TRBD1	CSARARDSGNTIYF	TGCAGTGCTAGAGCCCGGGACAGTGGAAACACCATATATTTT
.	TRBJ2-1	TRBV4-2	.	CASSQDSVSRSYNEQFF	TGTGCCAGCAGCCAAGATTCAGTATCACGGAGCTACAATGAGCAGTTCTTC
few	TRBJ2-1	TRBV27	TRBD2	CASSLISGGPNEQFF	TGTGCCAGCAGTTTAATTAGCGGGGGGCCCAATGAGCAGTTCTTC
many	TRBJ2-1	TRBV7-6	TRBD1	CASSLRQGHEQFF	TGTGCCAGCAGCTTAAGACAGGGGCATGAGCAGTTCTTC
.	TRBJ2-3	TRBV7-9	.	CANSPPGRGSDTQYF	TGTGCCAACAGCCCGCCGGGGCGGGGTTCAGATACGCAGTATTTT
few	TRBJ2-2	TRBV7-9	TRBD2	CASRPVFSGGNSPGELFF	TGTGCCAGCAGACCAGTATTTAGCGGGGGAAACTCTCCCGGGGAGCTGTTTTTT
.	TRBJ2-1	TRBV13	.	CASSLEEGAETLSSYNEQFF	TGTGCCAGCAGCTTAGAAGAAGGAGCGGAGACACTGAGCTCCTACAATGAGCAGTTCTTC
few	TRBJ2-1	TRBV27	TRBD1	CASSPRDRVRNEQFF	TGTGCCAGCAGTCCCCGGGACAGGGTGAGGAATGAGCAGTTCTTC
.	TRBJ1-5	TRBV6-2/TRBV6-3	.	CASRPTDPQPQHF	TGTGCCAGCAGGCCGACAGACCCTCAGCCCCAGCATTTT
.	TRBJ1-1	TRBV29-1	.	CHVEFRSTEAFF	TGCCACGTGGAGTTCCGTAGCACTGAAGCTTTCTTT
many	TRBJ1-2	TRBV27	TRBD1	CASSLGQGSGYTF	TGTGCCAGCAGTTTGGGACAGGGCTCCGGCTACACCTTC
.	TRBJ2-3	TRBV5-4	.	CASSGFDTLITDTQYF	TGTGCCAGCAGCGGATTCGACACGTTGATAACAGATACGCAGTATTTT
.	TRBJ1-4	TRBV19	TRBD1	CASSIAEGARDATNEKLFF	TGTGCCAGTAGTATAGCCGAGGGGGCGAGAGATGCAACTAATGAAAAACTGTTTTTT
.	TRBJ2-7	TRBV19	TRBD2	CATRLWASGGYEQYF	TGTGCCACCCGCCTGTGGGCTAGCGGGGGTTACGAGCAGTACTTC
few	TRBJ1-2	TRBV15	.	CATSRAGAHYGYTF	TGTGCCACCAGCAGGGCAGGGGCGCACTATGGCTACACCTTC
.	TRBJ1-1	TRBV7-8	TRBD1	CASSERQGLNTEAFF	TGTGCCAGCAGCGAGCGACAGGGATTGAACACTGAAGCTTTCTTT
few	TRBJ2-1	TRBV4-1	TRBD2	CASSQDLVAGGYNEQFF	TGCGCCAGCAGCCAAGATCTTGTAGCGGGGGGGTACAATGAGCAGTTCTTC
.	TRBJ2-3	TRBV12-5	.	CASAADHSADTQYF	TGTGCTAGTGCCGCCGACCACTCCGCAGATACGCAGTATTTT
few	TRBJ1-5	TRBV6-1	TRBD1	CASSEFETGGAGNQPQHF	TGTGCCAGCAGTGAATTCGAGACAGGGGGCGCGGGGAATCAGCCCCAGCATTTT
.	TRBJ2-4	TRBV14	TRBD1	CASSQPTGHETGNIQYF	TGTGCCAGCAGCCAACCGACAGGGCATGAGACGGGGAACATTCAGTACTTC
once	TRBJ1-2	TRBV2	.	CASSVSRTYTF	TGTGCCAGCAGTGTAAGTCGAACCTACACCTTC
.	TRBJ2-7	TRBV6-5	.	CASSYSGLPYEQYF	TGTGCCAGCAGTTACTCCGGGTTACCCTACGAGCAGTACTTC
.	TRBJ2-1	TRBV7-4	.	CASSVGHSYNEQFF	TGTGCCAGCAGCGTTGGGCACTCCTACAATGAGCAGTTCTTC
few	TRBJ1-1	TRBV27	.	CASSPWTESLVF	TGTGCCAGCAGTCCCTGGACAGAGAGCCTGGTCTTT
many	TRBJ1-1	TRBV7-2	.	CASSSGAFEAFF	TGTGCCAGCAGCTCGGGGGCCTTTGAAGCTTTCTTT
.	TRBJ1-3	TRBV12-3/TRBV12-4	.	CASRGLDPSGNTIYF	TGTGCCAGCAGGGGATTGGACCCCTCTGGAAACACCATATATTTT